This paragraph reports one T cell receptor beta chain. Method: immunoSEQ multiplex PCR; TCRdb's copy keeps in-frame clones and lacks some. Of around 300,000 clones in the sample, about 89% were seen once. This CDR3 has 14 residues. The V and J ends lost 4 bases and 7 bases respectively, with 14 bases between them. Looked up from germline, CDR1 is SGDLS and CDR2 is YYNGEE. Regarding treatment: roughly 20 received Ad26.COV2.S at low or high dose, single or two shots; about 5 received placebo; per-sample allocation not given. Vaccine and placebo recipients were sampled on day 63 after the first injection. This sample stems from a study of Ad26.COV2.S vaccination and SARS-CoV-2 variants. Study-level information: Ad26.COV2.S was injected intramuscularly once or twice, 56 days apart.

The receptor's source is a person between 18 and 65 years old who received the Ad26.COV2.S COVID-19 vaccine or a placebo. Source: peripheral blood, taken in a trial of Ad26.COV2.S vaccine versus placebo. The chain has TRBV9 and TRBJ1-4; D remains ambiguous. The CDR3 DNA reads as TGTGCCAGCAGCTCCCGCGGAGGCTTTGAAAAACTGTTTTTT. This encodes CASSSRGGFEKLFF.